This entry lists 24 T cell receptor beta chains sequenced from one sample in a study of shared clonotypes between healthy human individuals. Profiling relied on immunoSEQ multiplex PCR, and the TCRdb table lists in-frame clones only, not all of them. Of around 2.1 million clones in the sample, under 97% were seen once. The sequencing input was naive CD4+ T cells sorted from blood. Subset in this sample: CD45RA+ positively selected. The receptors were gathered from a man between 18 and 29 years old in good health.

The rearrangement joins TRBV10-3 to TRBJ1-5, with a tentative D call TRBD1 (5 bases). V was cut by 6 bases and J by 4 bases, with 16 bases left in between. There are 15 residues in the CDR3. Germline V CDR1 and CDR2: ENHRY, SYGVKD. Here the CDR3 reads CAISLGGGRNQPQHF. The CDR3 DNA reads as TGTGCCATCAGCCTGGGGGGGGGTAGGAATCAGCCCCAGCATTTT.

This chain connects TRBV7-9 to TRBJ2-7; possibly TRBD1 for D (5 bases). Between the trimmed V and J ends, which lost 1 base and 4 bases, there was a span of 5 bases. The germline gives CDR1 SEHNR, CDR2 FQNEAQ (reference sequence). The CDR3 consists of 12 residues. The CDR3, as DNA: TGTGCCAGCAGCTTAGGACAGTACGAGCAGTACTTC. Translated: CASSLGQYEQYF. The whole variable domain, filled in from reference TRBV7-9 and TRBJ2-7, reads DTGVSQNPRHKITKRGQNVTFRCDPISEHNRLYWYRQTLGQGPEFLTYFQNEAQLEKSRLLSDRFSAERPKGSFSTLEIQRTEQGDSAMYLCASSLGQYEQYFGPGTRLTVT.

The rearrangement joins TRBV5-6 to TRBJ1-2, with 10 positions matching TRBD1. With 4 bases clipped from V and 2 bases from J, the junction kept 8 bases outside the gene matches. CDR1 SGHDT and CDR2 YYEEEE come from the germline V gene. The CDR3 totals 16 residues. The CDR3 loop reads CASSPIRDRGNYGYTF. In DNA, the CDR3 is TGTGCCAGCAGCCCCATCCGGGACAGGGGCAACTATGGCTACACCTTC.

The chain links TRBV7-2 to TRBJ2-4; the D gene could be TRBD1 or TRBD2 (5 bases each). Per the germline V gene, CDR1 is SGHTA and CDR2 is FQGNSA. The CDR3 consists of 16 residues. V lost 5 bases to trimming and J lost 2 bases, with 16 bases between them. The CDR3 spells CASSRRDPGSKNIQYF. The CDR3 coding sequence is TGTGCCAGCAGCCGCCGGGACCCGGGTTCCAAAAACATTCAGTACTTC.

This clone appeared a single time. The V gene is TRBV11-3, the J gene TRBJ2-2; 7 bases line up with TRBD1. With 5 bases clipped from V and 7 bases from J, the junction kept 10 bases outside the gene matches. The CDR3 totals 15 residues. Looked up from germline, CDR1 is SGHNT and CDR2 is YENEEA. CDR3 DNA: TGTGCCAGCAGCCGGATATCAGGGGGAGTCGGGGAGCTGTTTTTT. It codes for CASSRISGGVGELFF.

The chain combines TRBV5-1 with TRBJ1-4; D call uncertain. Germline loops: CDR1 SGHRS, CDR2 YFSETQ. CDR3 size: 14 residues. V lost 0 bases and J lost 7, with 10 bases in between. The CDR3 DNA is TGCGCCAGCAGCTTGGAGGACGGTAGTGAAAAACTGTTTTTT. Its protein product is CASSLEDGSEKLFF.

The rearrangement links TRBV6-5 to TRBJ2-3; 13 nucleotides line up with TRBD2. The V gene end was trimmed by 6 bases and the J gene end by 7 bases; junction bases not matched to a gene: 7. The CDR3 is 15 residues long. Germline V lookup: CDR1 MNHEY, CDR2 SVGAGI. The CDR3 protein is CASSSGLAGLNTQYF. The CDR3 DNA follows: TGTGCCAGCAGCTCGGGACTAGCGGGATTAAATACGCAGTATTTT.

Comment on this clone: Within the sample, other DNA sequences also encode this same CDR3. This chain uses TRBV10-3 with TRBJ1-4; D is uncertain. The ends were cut back, 4 bases at V and 0 bases at J, with 6 bases in the middle. Looked up from germline, CDR1 is ENHRY and CDR2 is SYGVKD. The CDR3 covers 14 residues. The CDR3 sequence is CAISGSATNEKLFF. For the CDR3, the DNA is TGTGCCATCAGTGGGTCAGCAACTAATGAAAAACTGTTTTTT.

This chain uses TRBV6-5 with TRBJ1-2; possible D gene TRBD1, 5 bases. Trimming removed 5 bases at V and 8 bases at J, with 12 bases between. The germline V gene has CDR1 MNHEY and CDR2 SVGAGI. The CDR3 length is 12 residues. Here the CDR3 DNA reads TGTGCCAGCAGTCAGACATGGGGGGGCTACACCTTC. Amino acids: CASSQTWGGYTF.

V usage is TRBV7-9 and J usage is TRBJ2-7; possibly TRBD2 for D (6 bases). Germline CDR1 SEHNR, CDR2 FQNEAQ (reference sequence). This CDR3 comprises 14 residues. V was shortened by 6 bases and J by 6 bases, with 18 bases between the two germline ends. The CDR3, as DNA: TGTGCCAGCAGTCGACTAGTTTCTGGCGTCGAGCAGTACTTC. Its protein product is CASSRLVSGVEQYF.

This clone was seen only a few times. Other DNA sequences in the same sample also yield this CDR3. The J gene is TRBJ1-2, the V gene TRBV30; 7 positions match TRBD1. Germline V gene data show CDR1 as GTSNPN and CDR2 as SVGIG (reference sequence). The ends lost 1 base at V and 5 bases at J; junction bases unmatched: 1. CDR3 size: 12 residues. CDR3 nucleotides: TGTGCCTGGAGTGCAGGGGGATATGGCTACACCTTC. Encoded protein: CAWSAGGYGYTF. The full variable domain, its missing parts supplied by reference TRBV30 and TRBJ1-2, is SQTIHQWPATLVQPVGSPLSLECTVEGTSNPNLYWYRQAAGRGLQLLFYSVGIGQISSEVPQNLSASRPQDRQFILSSKKLLLSDSGFYLCAWSAGGYGYTFGSGTRLTVV.

A note on this clone: Within the sample, other DNA sequences also encode this same CDR3. V gene TRBV10-3 combines with J gene TRBJ1-1; 8 bases are a match to TRBD1. V was clipped by 2 bases and J by 1 base; unmatched bases: 0. This CDR3 is built from 14 residues. The germline V gene has CDR1 ENHRY and CDR2 SYGVKD. CDR3 in DNA: TGTGCCATCAGTGAGGACAGGGGGAACACTGAAGCTTTCTTT. Amino acid sequence: CAISEDRGNTEAFF.

The V call is TRBV19, the J call TRBJ1-2; 8 bases fit TRBD1. CDR1 is LNHDA, CDR2 SQIVND, per germline (reference sequence). The CDR3 loop spans 18 amino acids. Trimming removed 1 base from V and 2 bases from J; junction bases left unmatched: 12. CDR3 in DNA: TGTGCCAGTAGTATAGTTGGATACAGGGGGACGAGCAACTATGGCTACACCTTC. Translated, it gives CASSIVGYRGTSNYGYTF. The full variable domain, completed using reference TRBV19 and TRBJ1-2, is DGGITQSPKYLFRKEGQNVTLSCEQNLNHDAMYWYRQDPGQGLRLIYYSQIVNDFQKGDIAEGYSVSREKKESFPLTVTSAQKNPTAFYLCASSIVGYRGTSNYGYTFGSGTRLTVV.

V and J are TRBV18 and TRBJ1-1, with D perhaps matching TRBD1 (6 bases). V was cut by 0 bases and J by 3 bases, with 11 bases left in between. Per the germline V gene, CDR1 is KGHSH and CDR2 is LQKENI. The CDR3 contains 15 residues. The CDR3: CASSPPGGLDTEAFF. The DNA of the CDR3 is TGTGCCAGCTCACCACCTGGGGGGCTCGACACTGAAGCTTTCTTT.

V usage is TRBV12-5 and J usage is TRBJ1-6, with 7 bases lining up with TRBD1. Trimming at V came to 1 base and at J to 0 bases, leaving 3 bases not matched to a gene. This CDR3 is 17 amino acids long. Germline V CDR1 and CDR2: LGHNT, FRNRAP. CDR3 in amino acids: CASGLADRDSYNSPLHF. The CDR3, as DNA: TGTGCTAGTGGTTTGGCAGACAGGGACTCCTATAATTCACCCCTCCACTTT. The variable domain in full, with the rest retrieved from reference TRBV12-5 and TRBJ1-6, is DARVTQTPRHKVTEMGQEVTMRCQPILGHNTVFWYRQTMMQGLELLAYFRNRAPLDDSGMPKDRFSAEMPDATLATLKIQPSEPRDSAVYFCASGLADRDSYNSPLHFGNGTRLTVT.

The genes are TRBV4-3 and TRBJ2-3; 8 bases match TRBD2. Germline-derived CDR1 and CDR2 are LGHNA and YSLEER. This CDR3 has 15 residues. V lost 1 base to trimming and J lost 3 bases; unmatched junction nucleotides: 3. The CDR3 loop is CASSQAGGGTDTQYF. As DNA, the CDR3 is TGCGCCAGCAGCCAAGCGGGAGGGGGGACAGATACGCAGTATTTT.

The chain combines TRBV6-1 with TRBJ1-6; 8 bases are a match to TRBD1. The CDR3 is 15 residues long. CDR1 is MNHNS, CDR2 SASEGT, per germline. Unmatched junction bases numbered 10, after V lost 5 bases and J lost 10 bases. The CDR3 protein is CASSIRQGAGSPLHF. In nucleotides, the CDR3 is TGTGCCAGCAGTATAAGGCAGGGGGCAGGGTCACCCCTCCACTTT.

J is TRBJ2-7 and V is TRBV19, with 10 bases identical to TRBD1. Germline values: CDR1 LNHDA, CDR2 SQIVND (reference sequence). V trimming: 1 base; J trimming: 0 bases; junction bases outside the gene matches: 9. This CDR3 comprises 18 residues. CDR3 nucleotide sequence: TGTGCCAGTAGTATAGTCCACCCCGGACAGGGGGTCTCCTACGAGCAGTACTTC. It codes for CASSIVHPGQGVSYEQYF.

The J gene is TRBJ2-2, the V gene TRBV10-3; TRBD1 might be the D (5 bases). Trimming took 4 bases from V and 5 from J, leaving 17 bases between them. The CDR3 sequence is 16 residues long. Germline-derived CDR1 and CDR2 are ENHRY and SYGVKD. The DNA of the CDR3 is TGTGCCATCAGTGGGGGTACTTCCAAGGGGACCGGGGAGCTGTTTTTT. Its translation is CAISGGTSKGTGELFF.

As to this clone: This same CDR3 is encoded by further DNA sequences in the sample. This rearrangement joins TRBV7-9 to TRBJ1-5; possible D gene TRBD1, 5 bases. From germline, CDR1 is SEHNR and CDR2 FQNEAQ (reference sequence). The CDR3 has 13 residues. Trimming left V 2 bases short and J 4 bases short, with 6 bases between. The CDR3 bases are TGTGCCAGCAGCTTACAGGGAAATCAGCCCCAGCATTTT. Protein product: CASSLQGNQPQHF.

Remarks on this clone: Other DNA sequences in this specimen translate into the identical CDR3. The genes are TRBV5-1 and TRBJ1-1; D not certain. Trimming cost V 0 bases and J 4 bases, with 13 bases left between them. CDR1 and CDR2 from the germline V gene are SGHRS and YFSETQ. The CDR3 covers 15 residues. The CDR3 protein is CASSLAQVPGTEAFF. CDR3 in DNA: TGCGCCAGCAGCTTGGCCCAGGTGCCGGGCACTGAAGCTTTCTTT.

This rearrangement joins TRBV7-2 to TRBJ2-7, with 13 bases fitting TRBD2. Germline V gene lookup returns CDR1 SGHTA and CDR2 FQGNSA. CDR3 length: 17 amino acids. V lost 5 bases, J lost 0 bases, and 7 bases stayed unmatched. CDR3 DNA sequence: TGTGCCAGCAGCACTGGGACTAGCGGGGAATACTCCTACGAGCAGTACTTC. Its protein is CASSTGTSGEYSYEQYF.

The chain recombines TRBV18 with TRBJ1-6; 9 bases fit TRBD1. CDR1 and CDR2 from the germline V gene are KGHSH and LQKENI. With 6 bases clipped from V and 9 bases from J, the junction kept 9 bases outside the gene matches. The CDR3 contains 15 residues. The CDR3 loop reads CASSPPGQGPSPLHF. DNA of the CDR3: TGTGCCAGCTCCCCGCCGGGACAGGGTCCTTCACCCCTCCACTTT.

V usage is TRBV30 and J usage is TRBJ1-6, with TRBD1 identical over 8 bases. This CDR3 has 15 residues. V trimming: 4 bases; J trimming: 9 bases; junction bases outside the gene matches: 11. The germline V gene encodes CDR1 GTSNPN and CDR2 SVGIG (reference sequence). Here the CDR3 reads CAWTTGTGGSSPLHF. Written as DNA, the CDR3 is TGTGCCTGGACTACCGGGACAGGTGGAAGTTCACCCCTCCACTTT.